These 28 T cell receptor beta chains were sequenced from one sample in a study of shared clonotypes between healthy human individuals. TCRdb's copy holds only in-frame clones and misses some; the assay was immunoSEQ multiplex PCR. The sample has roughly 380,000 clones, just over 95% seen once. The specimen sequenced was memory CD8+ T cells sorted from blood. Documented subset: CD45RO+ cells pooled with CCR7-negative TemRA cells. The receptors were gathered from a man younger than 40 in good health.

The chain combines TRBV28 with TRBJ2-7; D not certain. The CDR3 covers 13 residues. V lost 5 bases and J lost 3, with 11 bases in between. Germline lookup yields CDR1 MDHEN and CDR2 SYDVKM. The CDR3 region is CASSPFLNYEQYF. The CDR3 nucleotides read TGTGCCAGCAGTCCCTTTCTGAACTACGAGCAGTACTTC.

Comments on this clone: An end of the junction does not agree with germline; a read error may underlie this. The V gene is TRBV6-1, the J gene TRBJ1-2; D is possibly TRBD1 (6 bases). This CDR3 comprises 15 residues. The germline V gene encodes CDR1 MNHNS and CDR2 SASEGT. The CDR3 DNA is TGTGCCAGCAGTGAAACCCCACAGGGTCGATATGGCTACAACTTC. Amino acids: CASSETPQGRYGYNF.

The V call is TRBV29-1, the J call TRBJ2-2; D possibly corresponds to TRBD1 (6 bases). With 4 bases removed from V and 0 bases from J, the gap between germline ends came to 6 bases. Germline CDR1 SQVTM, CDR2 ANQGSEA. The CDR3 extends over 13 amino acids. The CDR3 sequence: CSVGTANTGELFF. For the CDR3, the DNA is TGCAGCGTTGGGACAGCGAACACCGGGGAGCTGTTTTTT.

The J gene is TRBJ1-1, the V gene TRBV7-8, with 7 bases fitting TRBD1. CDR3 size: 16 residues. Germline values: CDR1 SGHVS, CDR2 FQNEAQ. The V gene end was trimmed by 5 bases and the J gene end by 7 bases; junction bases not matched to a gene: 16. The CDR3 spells CASSPADWTGRDEAFF. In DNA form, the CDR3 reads TGTGCCAGCAGCCCGGCCGATTGGACAGGACGGGATGAAGCTTTCTTT.

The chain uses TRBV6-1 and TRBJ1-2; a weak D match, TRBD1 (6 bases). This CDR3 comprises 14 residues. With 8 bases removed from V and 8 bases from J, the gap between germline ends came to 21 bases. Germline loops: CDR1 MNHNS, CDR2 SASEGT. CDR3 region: CASSQRPGAGGYTF. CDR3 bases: TGTGCCAGCTCTCAACGTCCGGGGGCAGGAGGCTACACCTTC.

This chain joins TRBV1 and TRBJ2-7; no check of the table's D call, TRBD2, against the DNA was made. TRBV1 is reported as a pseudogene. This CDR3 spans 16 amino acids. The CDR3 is CTSSQDQADGGYEQYF. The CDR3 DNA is TGCACCAGCAGCCAAGATCAGGCTGACGGGGGCTACGAGCAGTACTTC.

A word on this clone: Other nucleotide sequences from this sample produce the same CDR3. The CDR3 DNA is TGTGCCAGCAGTGAATACGGTTACGAGCAGTACTTC. This encodes CASSEYGYEQYF. The chain recombines TRBV2 with TRBJ2-7; D not certain. Germline assignment: CDR1 SNHLY and CDR2 FYNNEI. V lost 2 bases to trimming and J lost 4 bases, with 6 bases between them. The CDR3 length is 12 residues.

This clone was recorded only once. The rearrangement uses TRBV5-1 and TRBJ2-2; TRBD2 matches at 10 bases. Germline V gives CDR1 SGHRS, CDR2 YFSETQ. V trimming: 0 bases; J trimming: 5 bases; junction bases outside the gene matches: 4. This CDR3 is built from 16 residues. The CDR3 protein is CASSLGTSGLTGELFF. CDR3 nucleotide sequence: TGCGCCAGCAGCTTGGGGACTAGCGGTCTAACCGGGGAGCTGTTTTTT.

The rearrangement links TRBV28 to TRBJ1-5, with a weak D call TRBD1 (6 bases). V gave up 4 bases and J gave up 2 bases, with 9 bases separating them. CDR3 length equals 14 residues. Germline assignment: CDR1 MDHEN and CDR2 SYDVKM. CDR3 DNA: TGTGCCAGCAGTTCACAGGGTGGCAATCAGCCCCAGCATTTT. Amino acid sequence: CASSSQGGNQPQHF. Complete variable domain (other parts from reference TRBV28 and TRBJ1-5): DVKVTQSSRYLVKRTGEKVFLECVQDMDHENMFWYRQDPGLGLRLIYFSYDVKMKEKGDIPEGYSVSREKKERFSLILESASTNQTSMYLCASSSQGGNQPQHFGDGTRLSIL.

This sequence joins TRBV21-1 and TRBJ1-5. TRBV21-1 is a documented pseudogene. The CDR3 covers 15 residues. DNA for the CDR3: TGTGCCAGCACGCGGGGACGGGGGCACAATCAGCCCCAGCATTTT. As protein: CASTRGRGHNQPQHF.

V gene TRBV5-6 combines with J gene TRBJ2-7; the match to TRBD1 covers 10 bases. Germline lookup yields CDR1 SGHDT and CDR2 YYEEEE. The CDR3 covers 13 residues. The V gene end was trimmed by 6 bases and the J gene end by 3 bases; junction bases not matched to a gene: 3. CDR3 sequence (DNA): TGTGCCAGCACCAGGGACAGGGGCTACGAGCAGTACTTC. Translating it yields CASTRDRGYEQYF.

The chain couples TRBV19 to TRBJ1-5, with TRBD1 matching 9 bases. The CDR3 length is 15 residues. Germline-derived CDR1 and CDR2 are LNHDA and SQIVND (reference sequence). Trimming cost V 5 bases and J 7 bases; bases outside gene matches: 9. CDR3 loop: CASSAEGQGIQPQHF. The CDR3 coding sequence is TGTGCCAGTAGTGCCGAGGGACAGGGAATCCAGCCCCAGCATTTT.

The CDR3 protein is CASSVRLGEGHPSYNEQFF. The CDR3 region has the DNA TGTGCCAGCAGCGTACGATTGGGGGAAGGACACCCCTCCTACAATGAGCAGTTCTTC. This chain links TRBV27 with TRBJ2-1; D assignment may be TRBD1 or TRBD2 (5 bases each). Germline CDR1 and CDR2: MNHEY and SMNVEV (reference sequence). V was clipped by 6 bases and J by 0 bases, with 24 bases between them. The CDR3 runs 19 residues.

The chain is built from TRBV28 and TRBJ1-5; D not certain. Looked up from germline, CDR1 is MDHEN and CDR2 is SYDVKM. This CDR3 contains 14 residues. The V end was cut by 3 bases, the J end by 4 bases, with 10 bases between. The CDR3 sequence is CASSLVGRNQPQHF. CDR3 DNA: TGTGCCAGCAGTTTGGTGGGTAGGAATCAGCCCCAGCATTTT.

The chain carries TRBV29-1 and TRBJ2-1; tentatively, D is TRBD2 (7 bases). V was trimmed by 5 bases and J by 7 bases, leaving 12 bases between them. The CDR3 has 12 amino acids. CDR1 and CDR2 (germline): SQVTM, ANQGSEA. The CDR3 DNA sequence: TGCAGCGTTTCCGGGGGGCGGAATGAGCAGTTCTTC. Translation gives CSVSGGRNEQFF.

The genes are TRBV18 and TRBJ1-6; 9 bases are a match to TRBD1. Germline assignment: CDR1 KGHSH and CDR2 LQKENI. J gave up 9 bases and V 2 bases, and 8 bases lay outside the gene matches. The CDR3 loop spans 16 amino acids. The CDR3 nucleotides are TGTGCCAGCTCACCAAACAGGGGGCCTGTTGGTTCACCCCTCCACTTT. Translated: CASSPNRGPVGSPLHF.

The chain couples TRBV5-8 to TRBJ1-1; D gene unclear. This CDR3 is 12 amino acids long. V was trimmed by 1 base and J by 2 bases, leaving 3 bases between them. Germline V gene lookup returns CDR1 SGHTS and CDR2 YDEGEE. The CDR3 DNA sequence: TGTGCCAGCAGCTTGACAAACACTGAAGCTTTCTTT. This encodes CASSLTNTEAFF.

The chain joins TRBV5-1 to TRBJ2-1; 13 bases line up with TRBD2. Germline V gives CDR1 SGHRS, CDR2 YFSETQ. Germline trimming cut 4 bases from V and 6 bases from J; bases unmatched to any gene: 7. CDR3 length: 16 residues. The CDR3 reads CASSRTGTSGVNEQFF. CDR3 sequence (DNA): TGCGCCAGCAGCCGAACCGGGACTAGCGGGGTCAATGAGCAGTTCTTC.

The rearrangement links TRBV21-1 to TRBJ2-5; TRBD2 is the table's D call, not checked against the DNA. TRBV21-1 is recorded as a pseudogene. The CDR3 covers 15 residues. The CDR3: CASSVRRDNIETQYF. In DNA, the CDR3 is TGTGCCAGCAGCGTTCGACGGGATAACATAGAGACCCAGTACTTC.

CDR3 nucleotide sequence: TGTGCCAGCCCGGGACAGGGTAAAGCTTTCTTT. Protein product: CASPGQGKAFF. V usage is TRBV21-1 and J usage is TRBJ1-1; TRBD1 is the table's D call, not checked against the DNA. TRBV21-1 constitutes a pseudogene. The CDR3 is made up of 11 amino acids.

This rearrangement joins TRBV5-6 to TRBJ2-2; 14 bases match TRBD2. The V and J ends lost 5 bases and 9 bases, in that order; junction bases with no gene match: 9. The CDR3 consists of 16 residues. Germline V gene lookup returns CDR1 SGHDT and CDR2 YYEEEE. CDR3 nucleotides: TGTGCCAGCAGGGCCGGGACTAGCGGGAGTAGGCGGGAGCTGTTTTTT. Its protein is CASRAGTSGSRRELFF.

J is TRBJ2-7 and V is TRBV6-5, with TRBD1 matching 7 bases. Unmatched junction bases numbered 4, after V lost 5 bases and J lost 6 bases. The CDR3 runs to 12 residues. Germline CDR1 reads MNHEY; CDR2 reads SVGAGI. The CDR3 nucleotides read TGTGCCAGCAGTGGAACAGGGGTCGAGCAGTACTTC. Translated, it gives CASSGTGVEQYF.

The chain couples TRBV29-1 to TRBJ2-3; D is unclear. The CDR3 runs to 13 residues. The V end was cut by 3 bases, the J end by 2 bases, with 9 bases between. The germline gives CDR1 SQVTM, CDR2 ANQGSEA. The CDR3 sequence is CSVEVSSTDTQYF. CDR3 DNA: TGCAGCGTTGAGGTCTCGTCCACAGATACGCAGTATTTT.

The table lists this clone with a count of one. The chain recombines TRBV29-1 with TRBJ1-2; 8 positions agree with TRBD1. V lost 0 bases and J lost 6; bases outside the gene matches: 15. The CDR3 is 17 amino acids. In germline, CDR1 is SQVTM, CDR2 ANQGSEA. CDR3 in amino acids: CSVEDLKVPRTGNGYTF. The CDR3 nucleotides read TGCAGCGTTGAAGATCTTAAAGTGCCCAGGACAGGGAATGGCTACACCTTC.

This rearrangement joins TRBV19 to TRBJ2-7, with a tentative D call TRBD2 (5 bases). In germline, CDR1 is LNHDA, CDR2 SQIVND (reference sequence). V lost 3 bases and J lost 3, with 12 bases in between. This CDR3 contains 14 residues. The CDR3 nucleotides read TGTGCCAGTAGTATCTCCGGACTTAGCTACGAGCAGTACTTC. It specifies CASSISGLSYEQYF.

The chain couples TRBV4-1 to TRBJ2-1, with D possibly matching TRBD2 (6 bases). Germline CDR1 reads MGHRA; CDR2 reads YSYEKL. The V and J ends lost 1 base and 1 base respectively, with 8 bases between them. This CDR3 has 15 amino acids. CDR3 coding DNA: TGCGCCAGCAGCCAAGCTGGGAGGTCCTACAATGAGCAGTTCTTC. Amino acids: CASSQAGRSYNEQFF.

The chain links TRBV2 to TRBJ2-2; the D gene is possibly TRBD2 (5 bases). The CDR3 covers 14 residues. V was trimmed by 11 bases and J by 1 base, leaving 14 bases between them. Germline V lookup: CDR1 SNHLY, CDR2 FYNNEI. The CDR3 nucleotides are TGTGCCCAAAGGCGGGCAGTGAACACCGGGGAGCTGTTTTTT. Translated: CAQRRAVNTGELFF. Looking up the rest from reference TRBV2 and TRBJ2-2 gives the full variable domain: EPEVTQTPSHQVTQMGQEVILRCVPISNHLYFYWYRQILGQKVEFLVSFYNNEISEKSEIFDDQFSVERPDGSNFTLKIRSTKLEDSAMYFCAQRRAVNTGELFFGEGSRLTVL.

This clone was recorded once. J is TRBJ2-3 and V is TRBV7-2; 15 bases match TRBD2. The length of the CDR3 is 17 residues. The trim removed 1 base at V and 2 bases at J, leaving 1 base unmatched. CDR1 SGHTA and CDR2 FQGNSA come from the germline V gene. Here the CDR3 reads CASSLGTSGGVTDTQYF. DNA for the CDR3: TGTGCCAGCAGCTTAGGGACTAGCGGGGGGGTCACAGATACGCAGTATTTT.